One and the same sample provided the 22 T cell receptor beta chains below, sequenced in a study of long-term antiretroviral therapy in people with HIV. Version v3.0 of the immunoSEQ assay was performed at survey level. Assay: immunoSEQ multiplex PCR; the TCRdb copy retains only in-frame clones and omits some. The sample gives 13,000 or so clones, about 80% of which show up once; approximately 14% is in the top ten. The source material was unsorted PBMCs, sampled 1.3 years after starting antiretroviral therapy. These receptors all come from a woman under 30 with HIV.

The rearrangement uses TRBV7-2 and TRBJ2-3; D is perhaps TRBD2 (6 bases). Between the trimmed V and J ends, which lost 1 base and 5 bases, there was a span of 10 bases. This CDR3 has 14 amino acids. The germline V gene encodes CDR1 SGHTA and CDR2 FQGNSA. CDR3 region: CASSLVGSGDTQYF. Here the CDR3 DNA reads TGTGCCAGCAGCTTAGTCGGGAGTGGAGATACGCAGTATTTT. Variable domain in full (rest from reference TRBV7-2 and TRBJ2-3): GAGVSQSPSNKVTEKGKDVELRCDPISGHTALYWYRQSLGQGLEFLIYFQGNSAPDKSGLPSDRFSAERTGGSVSTLTIQRTQQEDSAVYLCASSLVGSGDTQYFGPGTRLTVL.

The rearrangement uses TRBV29-1 and TRBJ1-1; D perhaps matches TRBD1 (5 bases). The CDR3 consists of 11 residues. Deletions cut 5 bases from V and 10 bases from J, with 14 bases between. Germline V gene data show CDR1 as SQVTM and CDR2 as ANQGSEA. CDR3 sequence (DNA): TGCAGCGTTCAGGGTGACCAGTTAGCTTTCTTT. Residues: CSVQGDQLAFF.

V gene TRBV30 combines with J gene TRBJ1-2; 7 bases align to TRBD1. CDR3 size: 12 residues. Germline-derived CDR1 and CDR2 are GTSNPN and SVGIG (reference sequence). V shed 8 bases and J 5 bases; nucleotides not matched to a gene: 8. In DNA, the CDR3 is TGTGCCAAACTACAGGGGCTATATGGCTACACCTTC. It specifies CAKLQGLYGYTF.

The chain combines TRBV25-1 with TRBJ2-7; 7 nucleotides line up with TRBD1. V lost 5 bases and J lost 3; bases outside the gene matches: 10. The CDR3 has 15 residues. CDR1 is MGHDK, CDR2 SYGVNS, per germline. Written as DNA, the CDR3 is TGTGCCAGCAGTATCCCCGGGACAGAACACTACGAGCAGTACTTC. It yields the protein CASSIPGTEHYEQYF.

The rearrangement uses TRBV28 and TRBJ2-7; 10 bases align to TRBD1. This CDR3 has 16 amino acids. V lost 5 bases and J lost 1; bases outside the gene matches: 8. Germline V gene lookup returns CDR1 MDHEN and CDR2 SYDVKM. CDR3 region: CASSPIQGQGSYEQYF. The CDR3, as DNA: TGTGCCAGCAGTCCCATCCAGGGACAGGGGTCCTACGAGCAGTACTTC. The variable domain in full, with the rest retrieved from reference TRBV28 and TRBJ2-7, is DVKVTQSSRYLVKRTGEKVFLECVQDMDHENMFWYRQDPGLGLRLIYFSYDVKMKEKGDIPEGYSVSREKKERFSLILESASTNQTSMYLCASSPIQGQGSYEQYFGPGTRLTVT.

The chain recombines TRBV6-5 with TRBJ1-1; TRBD1 aligns across 12 bases. Unmatched junction bases numbered 2, after V lost 2 bases and J lost 4 bases. The germline V gene has CDR1 MNHEY and CDR2 SVGAGI. CDR3 length: 15 residues. The CDR3 DNA sequence: TGTGCCAGCAGTTACGGGACAGGGGGCCTCACTGAAGCTTTCTTT. Translating gives CASSYGTGGLTEAFF.

This chain links TRBV7-8 with TRBJ2-5; D not resolved. The CDR3 has 14 residues. The germline V gene encodes CDR1 SGHVS and CDR2 FQNEAQ. V was cut by 3 bases and J by 5 bases, with 13 bases left in between. CDR3 coding DNA: TGTGCCAGCAGCTTCGCACGCCTAGGGGAGACCCAGTACTTC. It codes for CASSFARLGETQYF.

The CDR3 here is CASSLTSESTDTQYF. CDR3 DNA sequence: TGCGCCAGCAGCTTGACTAGCGAAAGCACAGATACGCAGTATTTT. The rearrangement joins TRBV5-1 to TRBJ2-3; 7 nucleotides agree with TRBD2. Germline V CDR1 and CDR2: SGHRS, YFSETQ. Unmatched junction bases numbered 2, after V lost 1 base and J lost 0 bases. The CDR3 covers 15 residues.

This clone was seen a few times. J is TRBJ1-3 and V is TRBV4-3; D remains unclear. The CDR3 contains 15 residues. Germline loops: CDR1 LGHNA, CDR2 YSLEER. V shed 0 bases and J shed 4 bases, with 10 bases lying between them. The CDR3 loop is CASSQDQGQGNTIYF. CDR3 DNA: TGCGCCAGCAGCCAAGATCAAGGGCAAGGAAACACCATATATTTT.

CDR3 in DNA: TGTGCCAGCAGTCCCTATGCCCCGGCTGCCCTAAACTATGGCTACACCTTC. It encodes CASSPYAPAALNYGYTF. The chain combines TRBV28 with TRBJ1-2; D is uncertain. The ends were cut back, 5 bases at V and 2 bases at J, with 21 bases in the middle. Germline CDR1 and CDR2: MDHEN and SYDVKM. CDR3 length equals 17 residues.

Only a few counts were recorded for this clone. The V and J genes are TRBV6-5 and TRBJ1-2; D might be TRBD1 (5 bases). The germline V gene encodes CDR1 MNHEY and CDR2 SVGAGI. This CDR3 region has 12 residues. Trimming took 7 bases from V and 4 from J, leaving 10 bases between them. The CDR3 nucleotides are TGTGCCAGCAAAAGAGGGGTCTATGGCTACACCTTC. Translating gives CASKRGVYGYTF.

In this sample, this clone turned up a few times. The CDR3 protein is CASSQDRGLYGYTF. The CDR3 coding sequence is TGTGCCAGCAGCCAGGACAGGGGGCTTTATGGCTACACCTTC. The rearrangement links TRBV4-2 to TRBJ1-2, with TRBD1 identical over 11 bases. Germline V lookup: CDR1 LGHNA, CDR2 YNFKEQ. CDR3 length: 14 amino acids. V was clipped by 3 bases and J by 5 bases; unmatched bases: 2.

The rearrangement uses TRBV18 and TRBJ2-1, with D unresolved. This CDR3 comprises 15 residues. In germline, CDR1 is KGHSH, CDR2 LQKENI. V was cut by 2 bases and J by 8 bases, with 16 bases left in between. CDR3 DNA sequence: TGTGCCAGCTCACCAAAAAGCCGGACCTCAGATGAGCAGTTCTTC. It codes for CASSPKSRTSDEQFF.

This CDR3 reads CASSQTAVSTGELFF. The CDR3 bases are TGTGCCAGCAGCCAAACAGCAGTCAGCACCGGGGAGCTGTTTTTT. The rearrangement uses TRBV14 and TRBJ2-2; D unclear. The CDR3 contains 15 residues. With 2 bases removed from V and 4 bases from J, the gap between germline ends came to 11 bases. CDR1 is SGHDN, CDR2 FVKESK, per germline.

The rearrangement links TRBV29-1 to TRBJ2-1; possibly TRBD2 for D (7 bases). CDR1 is SQVTM and CDR2 is ANQGSEA in the germline V gene. This CDR3 has 14 residues. The V end was cut by 7 bases, the J end by 1 base, with 14 bases between. CDR3 residues: CSGARGASYNEQFF. The CDR3 region has the DNA TGCAGCGGGGCCCGGGGGGCTTCCTACAATGAGCAGTTCTTC.

This chain connects TRBV9 to TRBJ2-3; D gene unclear. This CDR3 contains 14 residues. Germline CDR1 is SGDLS and CDR2 is YYNGEE. Trimming removed 3 bases at V and 2 bases at J, with 10 bases between. This CDR3 reads CASSASGFTDTQYF. The CDR3 nucleotides are TGTGCCAGCAGCGCCTCCGGGTTCACAGATACGCAGTATTTT.

There are a few counts of this clone. The V gene is TRBV28, the J gene TRBJ1-3; D unresolved. The CDR3 covers 15 residues. Per the germline V gene, CDR1 is MDHEN and CDR2 is SYDVKM. The V end was cut by 6 bases, the J end by 3 bases, with 15 bases between. In nucleotides, the CDR3 is TGTGCCAGCAGGTGGACTAGCGGGATTGGAAACACCATATATTTT. Amino acid sequence: CASRWTSGIGNTIYF.

The V gene is TRBV6-6, the J gene TRBJ2-7; D might be TRBD1 (5 bases). V shed 7 bases and J shed 4 bases, with 14 bases lying between them. The CDR3 runs 13 residues. Germline V gene data show CDR1 as MNHNY and CDR2 as SVGAGI (reference sequence). CDR3: CASKQTDPYEQYF. CDR3 bases: TGTGCCAGCAAGCAGACAGATCCGTACGAGCAGTACTTC.

In its sample, this clone ranks as large. The sample contains more than one DNA sequence encoding this CDR3. The chain uses TRBV7-2 and TRBJ2-7; 13 bases align to TRBD2. Germline loops: CDR1 SGHTA, CDR2 FQGNSA. The CDR3 consists of 17 residues. The V segment lost 1 base and the J segment 3 bases; nucleotides outside the gene matches: 6. CDR3 sequence reads: CASSLGPLAGGSYEQYF. Written as DNA, the CDR3 is TGTGCCAGCAGCTTAGGGCCACTAGCGGGGGGGAGCTACGAGCAGTACTTC.

The rearrangement uses TRBV12-5 and TRBJ2-1; TRBD2 aligns across 9 bases. Trimming removed 6 bases from V and 9 bases from J; junction bases left unmatched: 15. This CDR3 is built from 16 residues. Germline CDR1 and CDR2: LGHNT and FRNRAP. CDR3 nucleotides: TGTGCTAGTGGCCTGGGCAGGACTAGCGACCTCAGTGAGCAGTTCTTC. Translating it yields CASGLGRTSDLSEQFF.

The chain employs TRBV30 and TRBJ2-7; a weak D match, TRBD2 (5 bases). Germline V gene lookup returns CDR1 GTSNPN and CDR2 SVGIG (reference sequence). CDR3 length: 13 amino acids. The ends were cut back, 0 bases at V and 0 bases at J, with 6 bases in the middle. The DNA for the CDR3 is TGTGCCTGGAGTGTGACTATCTCCTACGAGCAGTACTTC. It encodes CAWSVTISYEQYF.

V usage is TRBV7-9 and J usage is TRBJ1-4; D unclear. Germline V lookup: CDR1 SEHNR, CDR2 FQNEAQ (reference sequence). The CDR3 sequence is 14 residues long. The germline V and J ends were trimmed by 4 bases and 0 bases, with 6 bases remaining between them. CDR3 coding DNA: TGTGCCAGCAGCTCACATGCAACTAATGAAAAACTGTTTTTT. It specifies CASSSHATNEKLFF. Looking up the rest from reference TRBV7-9 and TRBJ1-4 gives the full variable domain: DTGVSQNPRHKITKRGQNVTFRCDPISEHNRLYWYRQTLGQGPEFLTYFQNEAQLEKSRLLSDRFSAERPKGSFSTLEIQRTEQGDSAMYLCASSSHATNEKLFFGSGTQLSVL.